This TCR beta chain was recorded in a study of cytomegalovirus exposure and HLA in healthy donors. This CDR3 is built from 15 residues. Germline CDR1 and CDR2: SGHNT and YYREEE (reference sequence). V shed 3 bases, J shed 6 bases, and the junction held 7 bases outside the gene matches. PCR primers comprised 60 Vbeta and 13 Jbeta primers. The protocol was immunoSEQ multiplex PCR, while the TCRdb copy is restricted to in-frame clones and leaves out a portion. The table has about 180,000 clones, about four fifths seen once; the top ten hold 4.9%. The sequence was obtained from a woman between 18 and 29 years old in good health and CMV-seropositive. V usage is TRBV5-4 and J usage is TRBJ2-2; 8 nucleotides match TRBD2. Sequencing was done on a sample of PBMCs. CDR3 bases: TGTGCCAGCAGCTCCCGGGTAGCGGGGTCCGGGGAGCTGTTTTTT. Residues: CASSSRVAGSGELFF.